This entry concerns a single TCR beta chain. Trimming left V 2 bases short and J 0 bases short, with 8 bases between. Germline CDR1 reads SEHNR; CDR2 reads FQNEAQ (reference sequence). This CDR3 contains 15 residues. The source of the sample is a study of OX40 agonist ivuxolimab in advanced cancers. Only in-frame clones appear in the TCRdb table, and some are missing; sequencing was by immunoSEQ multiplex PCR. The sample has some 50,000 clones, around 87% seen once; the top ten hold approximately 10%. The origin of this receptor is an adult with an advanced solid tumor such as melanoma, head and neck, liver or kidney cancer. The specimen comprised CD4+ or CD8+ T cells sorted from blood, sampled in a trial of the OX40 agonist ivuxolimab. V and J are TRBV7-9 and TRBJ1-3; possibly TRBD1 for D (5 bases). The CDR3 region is CASSLRGGSGNTIYF. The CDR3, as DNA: TGTGCCAGCAGCTTACGGGGGGGCTCTGGAAACACCATATATTTT.